This passage covers 18 T cell receptor beta chains from one sample sequenced in a study of CD8 T cells in Susac syndrome. About 0.45 to 1 ug RNA was reverse transcribed with random hexamers. TCRdb reprocessed the immunoSEQ multiplex PCR reads with MiXCR, giving one entry per CDR3 protein. The table has 95,000 to 150,000 distinct CDR3 sequences, over 90% seen once; the top ten hold around 0.27%. Sequenced input: CD8+ T cells from PBMCs. The receptors shown here come from a human donor with Susac syndrome.

The chain is built from TRBV9 and TRBJ2-1, with D perhaps TRBD2 (5 bases). Germline assignment: CDR1 SGDLS and CDR2 YYNGEE. The CDR3 is made up of 12 amino acids. The V and J ends lost 0 bases and 10 bases respectively, with 8 bases between them. The DNA of the CDR3 is TGTGCCAGCAGCGTAGGCACGGGGGAGCAGTTCTTC. Translated: CASSVGTGEQFF.

Only one count was recorded for this clonotype. The V call is TRBV7-9, the J call TRBJ2-3, with D unresolved. Germline assignment: CDR1 SEHNR and CDR2 FQNEAQ (reference sequence). The CDR3 loop spans 12 amino acids. V dropped 7 bases and J dropped 0 bases, with 5 bases sitting between them. As DNA, the CDR3 is TGTGCCAGCACCTTTAGCACAGATACGCAGTATTTT. This encodes CASTFSTDTQYF.

The CDR3 region has the DNA TGTGCCAGCAGCCTACGGGGTGTGAGCTACAATGAGCAGTTCTTC. The encoded protein is CASSLRGVSYNEQFF. The chain links TRBV9 to TRBJ2-1, with D possibly being TRBD2 (5 bases). CDR1 and CDR2 (germline): SGDLS, YYNGEE. The length of the CDR3 is 15 residues. Trimming removed 4 bases from V and 3 bases from J, with 14 bases in between.

The chain joins TRBV9 to TRBJ1-2; the D gene is possibly TRBD1 (6 bases). Per germline, CDR1 SGDLS and CDR2 YYNGEE. The CDR3 spans 19 residues. The V end was cut by 3 bases, the J end by 8 bases, with 32 bases between. The CDR3 DNA is TGTGCCAGCAGCGGACTTCTTGGGGGGGGGCAGGCAGTCCATGAAGGCTACACCTTC. Translated: CASSGLLGGGQAVHEGYTF.

The rearrangement joins TRBV7-9 to TRBJ2-5; possibly TRBD1 for D (5 bases). Looked up from germline, CDR1 is SEHNR and CDR2 is FQNEAQ (reference sequence). The germline V and J ends were trimmed by 4 bases and 0 bases, with 12 bases remaining between them. This CDR3 contains 15 residues. The CDR3 region is CASSSQTEYQETQYF. CDR3 nucleotides: TGTGCCAGCAGCTCCCAGACAGAGTACCAAGAGACCCAGTACTTC.

The rearrangement joins TRBV5-5 to TRBJ2-5; D may be TRBD1 (6 bases). V shed 5 bases and J shed 4 bases, with 15 bases lying between them. Per the germline V gene, CDR1 is SGHKS and CDR2 is YYEKEE (reference sequence). The CDR3 length is 14 residues. CDR3 protein: CASSTTGYRETQYF. The CDR3 DNA reads TGTGCCAGCAGTACTACAGGGTACAGAGAGACCCAGTACTTC.

This clonotype occurred a few times. The chain carries TRBV7-9 and TRBJ2-3; perhaps TRBD2 as D (6 bases). This CDR3 spans 15 amino acids. Germline CDR1 reads SEHNR; CDR2 reads FQNEAQ (reference sequence). Trimming left V 5 bases short and J 0 bases short, with 12 bases between. DNA of the CDR3: TGTGCCAGCAGCCCTCGGGGGATTAGCACAGATACGCAGTATTTT. It specifies CASSPRGISTDTQYF.

The chain carries TRBV7-8 and TRBJ2-5; tentatively, D is TRBD2 (5 bases). V lost 5 bases to trimming and J lost 4 bases, with 14 bases between them. The CDR3 is 14 residues long. Germline CDR1 and CDR2: SGHVS and FQNEAQ. Written as DNA, the CDR3 is TGTGCCAGCAGCCCCCATGGGAGCGCAGAGACCCAGTACTTC. It translates to CASSPHGSAETQYF.

V usage is TRBV29-1 and J usage is TRBJ2-1; 7 bases align to TRBD1. Germline assignment: CDR1 SQVTM and CDR2 ANQGSEA. The CDR3 totals 15 residues. V trimming: 0 bases; J trimming: 0 bases; junction bases outside the gene matches: 2. CDR3 amino acids: CSVEEGQSSYNEQFF. The DNA for the CDR3 is TGCAGCGTTGAAGAGGGACAGAGCTCCTACAATGAGCAGTTCTTC.

This clonotype was counted only a few times. The chain employs TRBV5-1 and TRBJ2-1, with D tentatively TRBD1 (5 bases). CDR3 length: 15 residues. Per germline, CDR1 SGHRS and CDR2 YFSETQ. The V end was cut by 3 bases, the J end by 4 bases, with 14 bases between. This chain's CDR3 is CASSSEQTVYNEQFF. CDR3 nucleotide sequence: TGCGCCAGCAGCTCGGAGCAGACAGTGTACAATGAGCAGTTCTTC.

This sequence joins TRBV29-1 and TRBJ2-3; D is perhaps TRBD1 or TRBD2 (5 bases each). The V gene's germline CDR1 is SQVTM and CDR2 ANQGSEA. Trimming pared 3 bases from V and 2 bases from J, leaving 12 bases between. The CDR3 runs to 14 residues. The CDR3 loop reads CSVDRGSPTDTQYF. The CDR3 coding sequence is TGCAGCGTTGATCGGGGCAGCCCCACAGATACGCAGTATTTT.

This clonotype was seen only a few times. The V and J genes are TRBV19 and TRBJ2-7; 7 nucleotides match TRBD1. The CDR3 has 13 residues. The germline V gene has CDR1 LNHDA and CDR2 SQIVND (reference sequence). With 5 bases clipped from V and 4 bases from J, the junction kept 5 bases outside the gene matches. CDR3 region: CASSYGTVYEQYF. DNA for the CDR3: TGTGCCAGTAGTTACGGGACAGTATACGAGCAGTACTTC.

The chain links TRBV3-1 to TRBJ1-5; 8 bases match TRBD1. Trimming cost V 4 bases and J 6 bases; bases outside gene matches: 5. CDR3 length: 14 residues. Germline V gene data show CDR1 as LGHDT and CDR2 as YNNKEL (reference sequence). The CDR3 sequence: CASSRQGAGQPQHF. The CDR3 nucleotides read TGTGCCAGCAGCCGGCAGGGGGCGGGTCAGCCCCAGCATTTT.

This clonotype was detected only once. The CDR3 sequence: CSVRDGSGANVLTF. CDR3 nucleotides: TGCAGCGTACGGGACGGCTCTGGGGCCAACGTCCTGACTTTC. The chain recombines TRBV29-1 with TRBJ2-6; D is perhaps TRBD1 or TRBD2 (5 bases each). Germline V CDR1 and CDR2: SQVTM, ANQGSEA. The CDR3 has 14 residues. V was clipped by 6 bases and J by 0 bases, with 9 bases between them.

J is TRBJ2-4 and V is TRBV23-1; the match to TRBD1 covers 9 bases. TRBV23-1 is noted as an ORF with a role that remains uncertain. Losses at the gene ends were 9 bases for V and 8 bases for J; bases not matched to a gene: 5. The CDR3 contains 12 residues. This chain's CDR3 is CARGQGRDIQYF. CDR3 DNA sequence: TGCGCCAGGGGACAGGGAAGGGACATTCAGTACTTC.

J is TRBJ1-1 and V is TRBV5-6; possibly TRBD1 for D (6 bases). The length of the CDR3 is 12 residues. V dropped 4 bases and J dropped 5 bases, with 9 bases sitting between them. CDR1 SGHDT and CDR2 YYEEEE come from the germline V gene. CDR3 protein: CASSAGETEAFF. CDR3 DNA sequence: TGTGCCAGCAGCGCAGGGGAGACTGAAGCTTTCTTT.

This clonotype came up once. This chain links TRBV4-1 with TRBJ1-2; 8 bases are a match to TRBD1. This CDR3 has 13 residues. V was pared by 6 bases and J by 8 bases, with 8 bases of the junction left unmatched. The germline V gene has CDR1 MGHRA and CDR2 YSYEKL. This CDR3 is CASRSTGATGYTF. The CDR3 DNA reads as TGCGCCAGCAGATCGACAGGGGCGACAGGCTACACCTTC.

The CDR3 sequence is CSVEDRDSNYGYTF. The DNA of the CDR3 is TGCAGCGTTGAAGATCGGGACAGTAACTATGGCTACACCTTC. This chain links TRBV29-1 with TRBJ1-2; 7 bases agree with TRBD1. CDR1 SQVTM and CDR2 ANQGSEA come from the germline V gene. This CDR3 region has 14 residues. V lost 0 bases and J lost 1; bases outside the gene matches: 2.